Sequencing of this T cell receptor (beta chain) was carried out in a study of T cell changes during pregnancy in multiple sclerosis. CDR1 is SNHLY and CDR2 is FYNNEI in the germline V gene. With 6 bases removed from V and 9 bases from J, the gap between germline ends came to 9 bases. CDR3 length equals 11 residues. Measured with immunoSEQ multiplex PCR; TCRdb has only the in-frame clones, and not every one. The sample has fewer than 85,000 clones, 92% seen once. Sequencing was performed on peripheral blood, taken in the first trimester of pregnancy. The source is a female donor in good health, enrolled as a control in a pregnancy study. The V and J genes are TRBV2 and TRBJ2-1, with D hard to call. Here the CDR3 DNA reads TGTGCCAGCAGGGCAACGGGTGAGCAGTTCTTC. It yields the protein CASRATGEQFF.